Below, 10 T cell receptor beta chains from the same sample are listed, as sequenced in a study of T-cell memory formation after mild COVID-19 (dated by TCRdb to the early 2020s). Preparation of the library involved 5' RACE. The run used an Illumina NovaSeq 6000. TCRdb redid the processing of the public reads, applying fastp at Q25 and MiXCR, and retained in-frame beta chains. Entries are consolidated by CDR3 protein sequence, retaining the most common genes and DNA. This sample comprises hundreds of thousands of distinct CDR3 sequences, just over 15% of them detected only once. In total, the top ten clones hold 2.1% of the sample. The source material was PBMCs or a T cell subset sorted from them (not recorded which). The receptors come from an adult woman who had mild COVID-19 (a few samples of this study predate the infection). The sample titles of this study are shuffled in the database, so cell type and time point are left out; the donor was told from shared clones.

This clonotype occurred a few times. The rearrangement joins TRBV20-1 to TRBJ2-7; a possible D gene is TRBD2 (6 bases). Germline V gene sequence: CDR1 DFQATT, CDR2 SNEGSKA (reference sequence). V lost 3 bases to trimming and J lost 0 bases, with 12 bases between them. The CDR3 is 14 residues long. This chain's CDR3 is CSASRAGSSYEQYF. CDR3 sequence (DNA): TGCAGTGCTAGTCGGGCGGGAAGCTCCTACGAGCAGTACTTC.

This clonotype appeared many times. The V call is TRBV20-1, the J call TRBJ2-3; no firm D call. V was clipped by 3 bases and J by 6 bases, with 13 bases between them. The CDR3 loop spans 13 amino acids. The V gene's germline CDR1 is DFQATT and CDR2 SNEGSKA (reference sequence). The CDR3 DNA is TGCAGTGCTAGCCCCCTCGATAGGGATACGCAGTATTTT. Translation gives CSASPLDRDTQYF.

At least ten counts were recorded for this clonotype. The V and J genes are TRBV4-1 and TRBJ2-1, with D unclear. The CDR3 is 16 amino acids. V lost 1 base to trimming and J lost 2 bases, with 12 bases between them. Germline V gene data show CDR1 as MGHRA and CDR2 as YSYEKL. CDR3 in amino acids: CASSQGASYTYNEQFF. Here the CDR3 DNA reads TGCGCCAGCAGCCAAGGAGCAAGCTATACCTACAATGAGCAGTTCTTC.

V and J are TRBV5-1 and TRBJ2-5; tentative D call: TRBD2 (6 bases). Germline CDR1 and CDR2: SGHRS and YFSETQ. This CDR3 contains 17 residues. Trimming pared 0 bases from V and 5 bases from J, leaving 20 bases between. The CDR3 is CASSLAFGGPNGETQYF. CDR3 sequence (DNA): TGCGCCAGCAGCTTGGCCTTCGGGGGACCAAACGGGGAGACCCAGTACTTC.

This clonotype was picked up a small number of times. V and J are TRBV27 and TRBJ1-2, with 9 bases identical to TRBD1. Trimming took 5 bases from V and 8 from J; bases not matched to a gene: 6. This CDR3 comprises 13 residues. Germline V gives CDR1 MNHEY, CDR2 SMNVEV (reference sequence). CDR3 protein: CASSPNRGPGYTF. As DNA, the CDR3 is TGTGCCAGCAGTCCGAACAGGGGGCCGGGCTACACCTTC.

The V call is TRBV7-9, the J call TRBJ2-7, with D unclear. This CDR3 is built from 13 residues. The germline V gene has CDR1 SEHNR and CDR2 FQNEAQ (reference sequence). V was trimmed by 6 bases and J by 2 bases, leaving 11 bases between them. The CDR3 sequence is CASRADNTYEQYF. In nucleotides, the CDR3 is TGTGCCAGCAGGGCTGACAATACCTACGAGCAGTACTTC.

The J gene is TRBJ1-5, the V gene TRBV29-1; D call uncertain. The V gene lost 8 bases and the J gene lost 4 bases, with 15 bases spanning the gap. The CDR3 spans 13 residues. The V gene's germline CDR1 is SQVTM and CDR2 ANQGSEA. CDR3 protein: CSFTTGVNQPQHF. In DNA, the CDR3 is TGCAGCTTCACCACCGGGGTAAATCAGCCCCAGCATTTT. The variable domain in full, with the rest retrieved from reference TRBV29-1 and TRBJ1-5, is SAVISQKPSRDICQRGTSLTIQCQVDSQVTMMFWYRQQPGQSLTLIATANQGSEATYESGFVIDKFPISRPNLTFSTLTVSNMSPEDSSIYLCSFTTGVNQPQHFGDGTRLSIL.

This clonotype was counted a few times. The chain recombines TRBV10-3 with TRBJ2-7; 7 bases line up with TRBD2. Germline V lookup: CDR1 ENHRY, CDR2 SYGVKD. This CDR3 comprises 12 residues. The junction had 1 base not matched to a gene; V was cut back by 6 bases and J by 2 bases. CDR3 protein: CAISGTTYEQYF. The CDR3 region has the DNA TGTGCCATCAGCGGGACTACCTACGAGCAGTACTTC.

This clonotype was observed a few times. The chain recombines TRBV4-1 with TRBJ2-5; 14 bases map to TRBD2. This CDR3 is 17 amino acids long. Per germline, CDR1 MGHRA and CDR2 YSYEKL. With 3 bases clipped from V and 4 bases from J, the junction kept 7 bases outside the gene matches. In DNA, the CDR3 is TGCGCCAGCAGCCAGTACGGGACTAGCGGGGGTCGAGAGACCCAGTACTTC. Translating gives CASSQYGTSGGRETQYF.

This clonotype has more than one count but fewer than ten. The V call is TRBV5-1, the J call TRBJ2-7; TRBD1 agrees at 8 bases. The ends lost 0 bases at V and 5 bases at J; junction bases unmatched: 10. CDR3 length: 16 residues. CDR1 SGHRS and CDR2 YFSETQ come from the germline V gene. The DNA for the CDR3 is TGCGCCAGCAGCTTGGGAACCGGGACAGGCGGGAACGAGCAGTACTTC. This gives the protein CASSLGTGTGGNEQYF.